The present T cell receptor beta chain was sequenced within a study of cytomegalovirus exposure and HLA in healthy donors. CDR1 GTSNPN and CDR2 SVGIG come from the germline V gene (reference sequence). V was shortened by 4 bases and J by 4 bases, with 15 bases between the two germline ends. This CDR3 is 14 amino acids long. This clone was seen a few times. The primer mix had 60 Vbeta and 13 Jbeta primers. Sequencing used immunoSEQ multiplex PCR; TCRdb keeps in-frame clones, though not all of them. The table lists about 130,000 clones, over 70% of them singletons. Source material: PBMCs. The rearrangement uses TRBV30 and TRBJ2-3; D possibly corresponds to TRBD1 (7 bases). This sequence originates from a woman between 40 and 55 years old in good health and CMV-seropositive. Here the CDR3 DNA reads TGTGCCTGGACTGTGCAGGGGGACTCAGATACGCAGTATTTT. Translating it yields CAWTVQGDSDTQYF.